This T cell receptor (beta chain) was captured by sequencing in a study of CD8 T cells in Susac syndrome. About the research overall: The Susac syndrome patients that were sequenced included 5 or 6 with active disease and 8 or 9 in remission.

Isolation of CD8+ and CD4+ T cells was performed negatively, whereas enrichment of TEMRA cells was done by FACS. Random hexamers were used to reverse transcribe the RNA input (about 0.5 to 1 ug). TCRdb reprocessed the immunoSEQ multiplex PCR reads with MiXCR, giving one entry per CDR3 protein. The table lists roughly 190,000 distinct CDR3 sequences, approximately 95% of them singletons. The V gene end was trimmed by 5 bases and the J gene end by 1 base; junction bases not matched to a gene: 4. Germline V gene sequence: CDR1 SGHTA, CDR2 FQGNSA. The CDR3 is made up of 15 amino acids. What was sequenced was CD8+ T cells from PBMCs. The receptor was isolated from a human donor with Susac syndrome. This chain links TRBV7-2 with TRBJ2-1, with 8 bases fitting TRBD2. DNA of the CDR3: TGTGCCAGCAGCAACAGCGGGAGTTCCTACAATGAGCAGTTCTTC. Translated, it gives CASSNSGSSYNEQFF.